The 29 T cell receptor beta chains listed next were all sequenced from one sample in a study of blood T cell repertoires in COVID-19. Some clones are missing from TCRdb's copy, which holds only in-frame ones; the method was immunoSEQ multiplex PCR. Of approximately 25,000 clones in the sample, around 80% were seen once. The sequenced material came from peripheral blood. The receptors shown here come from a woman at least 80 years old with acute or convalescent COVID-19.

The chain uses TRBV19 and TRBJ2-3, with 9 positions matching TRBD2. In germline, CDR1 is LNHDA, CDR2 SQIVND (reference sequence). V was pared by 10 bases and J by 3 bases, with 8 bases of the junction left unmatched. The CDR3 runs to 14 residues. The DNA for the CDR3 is TGTGCCATCTACTGCGGGAGGGTGACAGATACGCAGTATTTT. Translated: CAIYCGRVTDTQYF.

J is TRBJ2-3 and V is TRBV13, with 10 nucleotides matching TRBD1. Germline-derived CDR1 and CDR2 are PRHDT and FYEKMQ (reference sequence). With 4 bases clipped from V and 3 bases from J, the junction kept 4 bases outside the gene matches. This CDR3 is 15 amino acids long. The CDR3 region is CASSSGTGETDTQYF. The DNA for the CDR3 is TGTGCCAGCAGCTCCGGGACAGGGGAGACAGATACGCAGTATTTT.

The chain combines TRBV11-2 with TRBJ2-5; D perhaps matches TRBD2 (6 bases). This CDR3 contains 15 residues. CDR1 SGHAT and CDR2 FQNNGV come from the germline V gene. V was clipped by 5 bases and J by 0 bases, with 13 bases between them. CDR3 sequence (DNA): TGTGCCAGCAGCCCAAACCGGGACTACCAAGAGACCCAGTACTTC. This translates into CASSPNRDYQETQYF.

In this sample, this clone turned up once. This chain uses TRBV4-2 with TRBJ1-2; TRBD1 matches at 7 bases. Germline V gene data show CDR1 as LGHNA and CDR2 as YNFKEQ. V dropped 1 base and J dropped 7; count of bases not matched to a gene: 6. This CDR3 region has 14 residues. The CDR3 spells CASSQGQGLVGYTF. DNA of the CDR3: TGTGCCAGCAGCCAAGGACAGGGCCTGGTTGGCTACACCTTC.

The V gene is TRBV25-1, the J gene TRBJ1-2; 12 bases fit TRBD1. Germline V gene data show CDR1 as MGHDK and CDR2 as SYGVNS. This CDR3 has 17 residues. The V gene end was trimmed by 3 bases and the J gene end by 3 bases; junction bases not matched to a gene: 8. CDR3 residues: CASSESGQGALHYGYTF. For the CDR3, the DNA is TGTGCCAGCAGTGAGTCGGGACAGGGGGCTCTTCACTATGGCTACACCTTC.

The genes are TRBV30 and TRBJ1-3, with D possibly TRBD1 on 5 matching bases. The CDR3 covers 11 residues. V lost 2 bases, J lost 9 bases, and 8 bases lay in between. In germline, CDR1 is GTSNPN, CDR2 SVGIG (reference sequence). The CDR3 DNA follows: TGTGCCTGGAGTCCGGGGGGCACCATATATTTT. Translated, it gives CAWSPGGTIYF.

CDR3 DNA: TGTGCCAGCAGCCAGTCAGGCGTCTCCTACGAGCAGTACTTC. Its translation is CASSQSGVSYEQYF. The chain uses TRBV3-1 (or the pseudogene TRBV3-2) and TRBJ2-7; the D is unclear. Trimming removed 3 bases at V and 0 bases at J, with 9 bases between. CDR3 length: 14 residues. Germline V lookup: CDR1 LGHDT, CDR2 YNNKEL (reference sequence).

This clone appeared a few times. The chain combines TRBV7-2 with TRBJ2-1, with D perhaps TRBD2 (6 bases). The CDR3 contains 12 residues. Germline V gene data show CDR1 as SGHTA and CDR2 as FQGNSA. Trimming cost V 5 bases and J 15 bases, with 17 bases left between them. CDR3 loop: CASSPEASAGFF. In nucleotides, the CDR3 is TGTGCCAGCAGCCCAGAGGCTAGCGCGGGGTTCTTC.

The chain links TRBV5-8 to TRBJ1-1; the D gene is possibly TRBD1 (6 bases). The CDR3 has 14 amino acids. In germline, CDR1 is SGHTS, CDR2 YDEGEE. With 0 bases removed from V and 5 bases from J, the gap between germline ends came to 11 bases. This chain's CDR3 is CASSLDRGTTEAFF. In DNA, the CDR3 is TGTGCCAGCAGCTTGGATAGGGGGACGACTGAAGCTTTCTTT.

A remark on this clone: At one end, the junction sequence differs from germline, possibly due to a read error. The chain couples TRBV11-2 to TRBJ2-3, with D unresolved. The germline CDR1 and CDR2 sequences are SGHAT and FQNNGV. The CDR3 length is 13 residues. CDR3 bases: TGTGCCAGCAGCTTTTCGAGCAAAGATACGCAGTATTTT. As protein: CASSFSSKDTQYF.

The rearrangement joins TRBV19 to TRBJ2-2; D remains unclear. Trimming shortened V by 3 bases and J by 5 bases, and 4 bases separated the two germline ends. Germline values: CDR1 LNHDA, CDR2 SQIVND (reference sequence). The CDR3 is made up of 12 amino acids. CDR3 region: CASSISTGELFF. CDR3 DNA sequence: TGTGCCAGTAGTATTAGTACCGGGGAGCTGTTTTTT.

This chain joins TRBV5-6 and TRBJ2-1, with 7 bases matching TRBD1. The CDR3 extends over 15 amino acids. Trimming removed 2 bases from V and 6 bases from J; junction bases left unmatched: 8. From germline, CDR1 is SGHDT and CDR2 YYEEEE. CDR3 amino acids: CASSFADRSGNEQFF. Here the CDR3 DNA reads TGTGCCAGCAGCTTCGCGGACAGGTCGGGCAATGAGCAGTTCTTC.

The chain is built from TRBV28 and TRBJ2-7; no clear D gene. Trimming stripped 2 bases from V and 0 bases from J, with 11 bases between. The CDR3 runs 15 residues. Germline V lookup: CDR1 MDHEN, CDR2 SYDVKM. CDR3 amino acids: CASSLGSASSYEQYF. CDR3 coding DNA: TGTGCCAGCAGTTTAGGCAGCGCCAGCTCCTACGAGCAGTACTTC.

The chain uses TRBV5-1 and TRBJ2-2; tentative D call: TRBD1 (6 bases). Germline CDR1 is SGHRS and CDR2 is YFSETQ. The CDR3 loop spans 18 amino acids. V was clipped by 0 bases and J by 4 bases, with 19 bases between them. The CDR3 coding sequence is TGCGCCAGCAGCTTGGGCAGGTGGGAAGGGACAACCACCGGGGAGCTGTTTTTT. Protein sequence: CASSLGRWEGTTTGELFF.

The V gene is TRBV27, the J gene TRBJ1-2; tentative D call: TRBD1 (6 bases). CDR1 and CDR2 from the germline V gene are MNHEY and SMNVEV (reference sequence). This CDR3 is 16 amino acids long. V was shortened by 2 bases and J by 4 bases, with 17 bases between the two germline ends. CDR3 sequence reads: CASSLKSQGLGYGYTF. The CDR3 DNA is TGTGCCAGCAGTTTAAAGTCCCAGGGGCTTGGCTATGGCTACACCTTC.

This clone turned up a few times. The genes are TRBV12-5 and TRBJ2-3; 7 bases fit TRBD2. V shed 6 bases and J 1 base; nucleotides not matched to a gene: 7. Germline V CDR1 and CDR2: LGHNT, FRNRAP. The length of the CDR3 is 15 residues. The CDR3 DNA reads TGTGCTAGTGGCCCCTCGGGAGGTGGCACAGATACGCAGTATTTT. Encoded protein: CASGPSGGGTDTQYF. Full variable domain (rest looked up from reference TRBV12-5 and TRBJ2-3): DARVTQTPRHKVTEMGQEVTMRCQPILGHNTVFWYRQTMMQGLELLAYFRNRAPLDDSGMPKDRFSAEMPDATLATLKIQPSEPRDSAVYFCASGPSGGGTDTQYFGPGTRLTVL.

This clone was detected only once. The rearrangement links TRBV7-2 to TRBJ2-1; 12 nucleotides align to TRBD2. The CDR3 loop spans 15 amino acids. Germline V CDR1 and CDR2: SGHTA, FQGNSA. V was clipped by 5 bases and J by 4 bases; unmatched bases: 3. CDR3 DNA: TGTGCCAGCAGCCTCGGGACTAGCGGGTACAATGAGCAGTTCTTC. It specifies CASSLGTSGYNEQFF.

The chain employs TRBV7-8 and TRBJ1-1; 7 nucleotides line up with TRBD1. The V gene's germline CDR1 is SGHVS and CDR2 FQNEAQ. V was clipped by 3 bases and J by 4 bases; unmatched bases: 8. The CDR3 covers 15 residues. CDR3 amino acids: CASSLTRDSFTEAFF. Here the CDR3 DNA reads TGTGCCAGCAGCTTGACCCGGGACAGTTTCACTGAAGCTTTCTTT.

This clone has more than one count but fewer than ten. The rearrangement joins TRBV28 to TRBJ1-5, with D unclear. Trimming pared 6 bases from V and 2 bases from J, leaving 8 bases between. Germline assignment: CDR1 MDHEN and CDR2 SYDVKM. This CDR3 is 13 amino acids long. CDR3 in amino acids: CASSGVGNQPQHF. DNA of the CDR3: TGTGCCAGCAGCGGGGTTGGCAATCAGCCCCAGCATTTT.

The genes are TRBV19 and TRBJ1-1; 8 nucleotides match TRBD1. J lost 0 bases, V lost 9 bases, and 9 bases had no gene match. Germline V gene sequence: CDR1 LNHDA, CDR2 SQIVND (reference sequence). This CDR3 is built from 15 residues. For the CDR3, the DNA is TGTGCCAGCTTGGGACAGGTCAACATGAACACTGAAGCTTTCTTT. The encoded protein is CASLGQVNMNTEAFF.

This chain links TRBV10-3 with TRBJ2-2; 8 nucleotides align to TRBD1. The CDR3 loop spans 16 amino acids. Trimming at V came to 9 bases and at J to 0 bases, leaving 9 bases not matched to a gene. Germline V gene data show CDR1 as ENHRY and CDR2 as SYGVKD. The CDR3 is CAIRSTGASNTGELFF. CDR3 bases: TGTGCCATTCGATCGACAGGGGCGTCGAACACCGGGGAGCTGTTTTTT.

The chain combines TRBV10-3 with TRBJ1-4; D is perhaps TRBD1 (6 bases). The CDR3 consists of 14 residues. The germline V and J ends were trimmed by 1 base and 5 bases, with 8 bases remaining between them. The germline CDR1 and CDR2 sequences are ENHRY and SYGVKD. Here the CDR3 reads CAISEWGPNEKLFF. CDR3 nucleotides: TGTGCCATCAGTGAGTGGGGGCCGAATGAAAAACTGTTTTTT.

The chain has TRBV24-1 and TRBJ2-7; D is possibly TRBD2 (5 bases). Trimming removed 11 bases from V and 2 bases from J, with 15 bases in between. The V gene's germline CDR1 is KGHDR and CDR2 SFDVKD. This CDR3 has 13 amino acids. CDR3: CASGYLGAYEQYF. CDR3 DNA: TGTGCCAGCGGTTATTTGGGAGCCTACGAGCAGTACTTC.

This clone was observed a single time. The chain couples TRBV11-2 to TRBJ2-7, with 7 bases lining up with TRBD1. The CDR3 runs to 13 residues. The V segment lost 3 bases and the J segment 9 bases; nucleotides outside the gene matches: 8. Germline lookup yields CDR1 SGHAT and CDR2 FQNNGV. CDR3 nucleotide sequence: TGTGCCAGCAGCTTCGGCTCGGGACAGACGCAGTACTTC. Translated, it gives CASSFGSGQTQYF. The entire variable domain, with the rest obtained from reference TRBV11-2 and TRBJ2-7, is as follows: EAGVAQSPRYKIIEKRQSVAFWCNPISGHATLYWYQQILGQGPKLLIQFQNNGVVDDSQLPKDRFSAERLKGVDSTLKIQPAKLEDSAVYLCASSFGSGQTQYFGPGTRLTVT.

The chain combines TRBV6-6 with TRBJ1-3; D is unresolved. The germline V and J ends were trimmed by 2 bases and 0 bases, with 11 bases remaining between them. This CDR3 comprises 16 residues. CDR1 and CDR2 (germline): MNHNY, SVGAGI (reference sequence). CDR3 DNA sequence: TGTGCCAGCAGTTACCAACTAAAGAGCTCTGGAAACACCATATATTTT. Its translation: CASSYQLKSSGNTIYF.

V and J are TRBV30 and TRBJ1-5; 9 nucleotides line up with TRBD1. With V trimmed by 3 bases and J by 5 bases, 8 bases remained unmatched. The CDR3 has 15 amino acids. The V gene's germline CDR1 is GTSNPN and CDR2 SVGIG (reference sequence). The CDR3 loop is CAWSATGGEYQPQHF. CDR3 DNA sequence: TGTGCCTGGAGCGCTACAGGGGGCGAGTATCAGCCCCAGCATTTT.

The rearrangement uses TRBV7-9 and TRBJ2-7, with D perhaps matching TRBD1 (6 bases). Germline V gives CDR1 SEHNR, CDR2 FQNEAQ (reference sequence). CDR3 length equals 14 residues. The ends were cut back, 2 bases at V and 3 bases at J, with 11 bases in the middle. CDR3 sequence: CASSLQGLNYEQYF. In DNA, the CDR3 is TGTGCCAGCAGCTTACAGGGGCTAAACTACGAGCAGTACTTC.

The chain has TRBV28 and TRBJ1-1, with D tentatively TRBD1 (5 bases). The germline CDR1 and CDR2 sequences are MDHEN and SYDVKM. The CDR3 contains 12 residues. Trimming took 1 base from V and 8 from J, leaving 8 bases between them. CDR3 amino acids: CASSLLQGEAFF. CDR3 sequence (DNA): TGTGCCAGCAGTTTATTGCAGGGAGAAGCTTTCTTT.

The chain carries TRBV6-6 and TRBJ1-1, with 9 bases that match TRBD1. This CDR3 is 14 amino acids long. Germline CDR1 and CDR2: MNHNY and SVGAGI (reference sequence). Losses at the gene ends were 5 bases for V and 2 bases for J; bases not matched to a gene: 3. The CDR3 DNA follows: TGTGCCAGCAGTCCGGGACAGGGTAACACTGAAGCTTTCTTT. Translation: CASSPGQGNTEAFF.